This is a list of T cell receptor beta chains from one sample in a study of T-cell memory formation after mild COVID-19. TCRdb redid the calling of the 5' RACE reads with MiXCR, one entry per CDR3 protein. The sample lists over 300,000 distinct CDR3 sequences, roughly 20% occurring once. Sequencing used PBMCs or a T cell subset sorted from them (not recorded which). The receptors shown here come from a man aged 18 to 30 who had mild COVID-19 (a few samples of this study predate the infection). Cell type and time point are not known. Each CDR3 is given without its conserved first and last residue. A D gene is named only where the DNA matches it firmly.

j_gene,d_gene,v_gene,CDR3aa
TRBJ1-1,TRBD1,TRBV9,ASSPWGGQMNTEAF
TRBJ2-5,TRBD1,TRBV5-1,ASSLGDRTTQETQY
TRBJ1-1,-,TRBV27,ASSFGGAGTEAF
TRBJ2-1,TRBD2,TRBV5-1,ASQLLTSGGYNEQF
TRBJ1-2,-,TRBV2,ASRILPTVAYGYT
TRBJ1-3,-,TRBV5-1,ASNRAGNTIY
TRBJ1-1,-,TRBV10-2,ASSAQGYTEAF
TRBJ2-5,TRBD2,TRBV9,ASSVGASGSQETQY
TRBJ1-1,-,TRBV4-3,ASSQDRNLRQGSRNTEAF
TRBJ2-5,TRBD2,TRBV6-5,ASSPAAGRGEETQY
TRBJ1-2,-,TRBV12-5,ASGSQGMGYT
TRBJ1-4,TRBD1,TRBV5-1,ASSDTQGAGEKLF
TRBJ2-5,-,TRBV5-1,ASSLLGSTRETQY